The T cell receptor (delta chain) described here comes from a study of gamma-delta chains in newborns, infants, children. The germline V gene has CDR1 TSWWSYY and CDR2 QGS. Losses at the gene ends were 3 bases for V and 1 base for J; bases not matched to a gene: 14. The CDR3 consists of 19 residues. TCRdb redid the clone calls on the reads with CATT. The sample records 9,500 to 13,000 delta-chain clones, roughly 3.5% being singletons. The specimen sequenced was blood. The chain combines TRDV1 with TRDJ1, with 10 nucleotides matching TRDD3. The TCR was taken from a child who was a newborn, infant or young child, either healthy, febrile or measles-vaccinated (not recorded which). The CDR3 reads CALGDRTRHWGMSTDKLIF. The CDR3 coding sequence is TGTGCTCTTGGGGATCGTACCAGGCACTGGGGGATGAGCACCGATAAACTCATCTTT.